The rows below give T cell receptor beta chains drawn from one sample of a study of T cell responses to AZD1222 COVID-19 vaccine. Libraries were prepared by immunoSEQ multiplex PCR; TCRdb keeps only in-frame clonotypes and omits some of them. The sample has roughly 97,000 clones; over 85% are singletons. The source material was peripheral blood, sampled on day 0 of AZD1222 vaccination. These receptors all come from an adult in good health. The CDR3 runs from the conserved cysteine through the conserved F or W. A D gene is named only where the DNA matches it firmly. The size entry is marked missing in some rows and otherwise reads once, few, many or a size class.

once | TRBJ2-7 | TRBV6-5 | . | CASRQGDSQYF | TGTGCCAGCAGACAAGGGGACTCGCAGTACTTC
. | TRBJ2-7 | TRBV3-1/TRBV3-2 | . | CASSDRTYEQYF | TGTGCCAGCAGCGACAGAACCTACGAGCAGTACTTC
. | TRBJ1-1 | TRBV6-2/TRBV6-3 | TRBD1 | CASSFDPGQMNTEAFF | TGTGCCAGCAGTTTCGACCCGGGACAGATGAACACTGAAGCTTTCTTT
. | TRBJ1-1 | TRBV5-1 | TRBD1 | CASSLGTGLNTEAFF | TGCGCCAGCAGCTTGGGGACAGGGTTGAACACTGAAGCTTTCTTT
. | TRBJ2-1 | TRBV5-1 | TRBD2 | CASSLGLADEQFF | TGCGCCAGCAGCCTCGGACTAGCGGATGAGCAGTTCTTC
. | TRBJ1-2 | TRBV3-1/TRBV3-2 | . | CASSLGRRQGYGYTF | TGTGCCAGCAGTCTCGGTAGGCGGCAGGGCTATGGCTACACCTTC
. | TRBJ1-2 | TRBV6-1 | . | CASSEWEVSMGYTF | TGTGCCAGCAGTGAATGGGAGGTTTCAATGGGCTACACCTTC
. | TRBJ1-4 | TRBV27 | . | CASSRTGGAEKLFF | TGTGCCAGCAGTCGGACGGGGGGCGCCGAAAAACTGTTTTTT
. | TRBJ1-4 | TRBV5-1 | TRBD1 | CASSPDRQGGNEKLFF | TGCGCCAGCAGCCCGGACAGACAGGGTGGGAATGAAAAACTGTTTTTT
. | TRBJ1-3 | TRBV5-6 | . | CASSFPPNSGNTIYF | TGTGCCAGCAGCTTTCCTCCCAACTCTGGAAACACCATATATTTT
. | TRBJ2-3 | TRBV6-5 | . | CAISEGTDTQYF | TGTGCCATTAGCGAAGGCACAGATACGCAGTATTTT
. | TRBJ2-4 | TRBV18 | TRBD1 | CASSLPGQRNIQYF | TGTGCCAGCTCCCTGCCGGGACAGAGAAACATTCAGTACTTC
. | TRBJ2-7 | TRBV7-8 | . | CASSPNTLTAWTDEQYF | TGTGCCAGCAGCCCCAATACACTGACAGCTTGGACGGACGAGCAGTACTTC
. | TRBJ1-1 | TRBV7-2 | . | CASSLRTVNTEAFF | TGTGCCAGCAGCTTACGGACAGTTAACACTGAAGCTTTCTTT
. | TRBJ2-7 | TRBV25-1 | TRBD2 | CASSDVSSGRPDEQYF | TGTGCCAGCAGTGACGTGTCAAGCGGGAGGCCCGACGAGCAGTACTTC
. | TRBJ2-2 | TRBV25-1 | . | CASSDAGGAETGELFF | TGTGCCAGCAGTGACGCTGGGGGGGCAGAGACCGGGGAGCTGTTTTTT
. | TRBJ2-7 | TRBV5-1 | TRBD2 | CASSLVGTSGSYEQYF | TGCGCCAGCAGCTTGGTAGGGACTAGCGGTTCATACGAGCAGTACTTC
. | TRBJ1-1 | TRBV11-2 | . | CASSLAAVMNTEAFF | TGTGCCAGCAGCTTAGCTGCAGTCATGAACACTGAAGCTTTCTTT
once | TRBJ2-7 | TRBV2 | . | CASSALQGYEQYF | TGTGCCAGCAGTGCGCTACAGGGCTACGAGCAGTACTTC
. | TRBJ1-1 | TRBV5-1 | . | CASSLDIGGNTEAFF | TGCGCCAGCAGCTTGGACATCGGCGGGAACACTGAAGCTTTCTTT
. | TRBJ2-7 | TRBV7-8 | TRBD1 | CASSQQGGRGLPEYF | TGTGCCAGCAGCCAACAAGGGGGCAGGGGGCTACCCGAGTACTTC
. | TRBJ1-4 | TRBV21-1 | . | CASRQGPTGKLFF | TGTGCCAGCCGCCAGGGTCCCACCGGAAAACTGTTTTTT
. | TRBJ2-1 | TRBV28 | . | CASSLISGNEQFF | TGTGCCAGCAGTCTCATTAGCGGCAATGAGCAGTTCTTC
once | TRBJ2-1 | TRBV29-1 | . | CSVEAGEGLWEQFF | TGCAGCGTTGAGGCAGGAGAGGGGCTCTGGGAGCAGTTCTTC
. | TRBJ2-7 | TRBV2 | TRBD2 | CASSESSGRTGEQYF | TGTGCCAGCAGTGAAAGTAGCGGGAGAACGGGCGAGCAGTACTTC
. | TRBJ2-1 | TRBV10-3 | . | CAISDGGRDEQFF | TGTGCCATCAGTGACGGGGGGCGGGATGAGCAGTTCTTC
. | TRBJ2-5 | TRBV19 | . | CASSRGVQETQYF | TGTGCCAGTAGTAGAGGGGTCCAAGAGACCCAGTACTTC
. | TRBJ2-1 | TRBV24-1 | . | CATSDTVVASTNEQFF | TGTGCCACCAGTGATACAGTCGTAGCGAGTACCAATGAGCAGTTCTTC
. | TRBJ2-2 | TRBV19 | . | CASSNGYRDAPGELFF | TGTGCCAGTAGTAATGGGTACAGGGATGCGCCCGGGGAGCTGTTTTTT
. | TRBJ2-7 | TRBV7-2 | . | CASSLDPGFNYEQYF | TGTGCCAGCAGCTTAGATCCAGGGTTTAACTACGAGCAGTACTTC
. | TRBJ1-4 | TRBV27 | . | CASAEATNEKLFF | TGTGCCAGCGCCGAGGCAACTAATGAAAAACTGTTTTTT
medium-sized | TRBJ1-1 | TRBV2 | . | CASSDGFEAFF | TGTGCCAGCAGTGACGGATTTGAAGCTTTCTTT
. | TRBJ2-7 | TRBV15 | . | CATSRDGRRMGYEQYF | TGTGCCACCAGCAGAGATGGTCGACGTATGGGGTACGAGCAGTACTTC
few | TRBJ2-1 | TRBV27 | TRBD2 | CASSTGSSGRYNEQFF | TGTGCCAGTTCCACAGGGAGTAGCGGGAGGTACAATGAGCAGTTCTTC
. | TRBJ2-1 | TRBV14 | TRBD2 | CASSPRLAGLNEQFF | TGTGCCAGCAGCCCTCGACTAGCGGGATTGAATGAGCAGTTCTTC
. | TRBJ1-3 | TRBV30 | TRBD1 | CAWNPPRQGNIRGNTIYF | TGTGCCTGGAATCCCCCTCGACAGGGGAATATTAGGGGAAACACCATATATTTT
. | TRBJ2-5 | TRBV5-1 | . | CASSLLTTQETQYF | TGCGCCAGCAGCTTGCTTACGACACAAGAGACCCAGTACTTC
. | TRBJ2-1 | TRBV2 | . | CASSEVMMNEQFF | TGTGCCAGCAGTGAAGTAATGATGAATGAGCAGTTCTTC
. | TRBJ2-5 | TRBV7-2 | TRBD2 | CASSGRLAGGLRGETQYF | TGTGCCAGCAGCGGTAGACTAGCGGGAGGCCTCCGGGGCGAGACCCAGTACTTC
. | TRBJ2-5 | TRBV18 | TRBD2 | CASSLDGGETQYF | TGTGCCAGCTCTCTGGACGGGGGGGAGACCCAGTACTTC
. | TRBJ1-1 | TRBV30 | . | CAWSSGIAAFF | TGTGCCTGGAGTTCAGGGATCGCGGCTTTCTTT